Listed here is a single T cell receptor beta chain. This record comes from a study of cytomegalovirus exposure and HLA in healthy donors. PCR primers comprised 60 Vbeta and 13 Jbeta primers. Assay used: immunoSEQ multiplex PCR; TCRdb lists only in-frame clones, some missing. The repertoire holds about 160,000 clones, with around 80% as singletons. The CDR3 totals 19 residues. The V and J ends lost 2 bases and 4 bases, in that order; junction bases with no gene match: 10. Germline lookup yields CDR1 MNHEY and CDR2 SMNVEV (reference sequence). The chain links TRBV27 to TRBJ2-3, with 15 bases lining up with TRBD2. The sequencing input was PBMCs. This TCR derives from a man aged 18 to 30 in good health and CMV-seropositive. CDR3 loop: CASSLNWRTSGRGSDTQYF. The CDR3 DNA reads TGTGCCAGCAGTTTAAACTGGAGGACTAGCGGGAGGGGCTCAGATACGCAGTATTTT.